These T cell receptor beta chains were read from a single sample in a study of blood T cell repertoires in COVID-19. The protocol was immunoSEQ multiplex PCR, while the TCRdb copy is restricted to in-frame clones and leaves out a portion. In the table there are some 110,000 clones, around four fifths of which are singletons. Sequencing was carried out using peripheral blood. These receptors came from a man aged 25 to 40 with acute or convalescent COVID-19. Each CDR3 is given with its conserved first and last residue.

j_call | v_call | cdr3_aa
TRBJ1-2 | TRBV24-1 | CATSDSSDRFAGYTF
TRBJ2-2 | TRBV6-5 | CASSSGSRTGELFF
TRBJ2-1 | TRBV7-8 | CASSFDSNNEQFF
TRBJ2-3 | TRBV7-6 | CASSLGQGAGDTQYF
TRBJ2-2 | TRBV10-3 | CASQLAGAPGELFF
TRBJ1-2 | TRBV12-5 | CASGLVHGVLYGYTF
TRBJ1-6 | TRBV15 | CATSGRTGGSPLHF
TRBJ2-3 | TRBV5-1 | CASSPFASGETTDTQYF
TRBJ1-5 | TRBV3-1/TRBV3-2 | CASSPSGGQGDNQPQHF
TRBJ2-5 | TRBV6-2/TRBV6-3 | CASSYSTPTDQYF
TRBJ2-5 | TRBV7-6 | CASSPGLAGVYQETQYF
TRBJ2-1 | TRBV25-1 | CASSEEGGFEQFF
TRBJ1-1 | TRBV5-1 | CASSLTGLTEAFF
TRBJ1-4 | TRBV4-2 | CASSPDRINNEKLFF
TRBJ1-3 | TRBV3-1/TRBV3-2 | CASSQGPRNTIYF
TRBJ1-3 | TRBV4-1 | CASSQGPGVGNTIYF
TRBJ1-2 | TRBV14 | CASSQDPQRGYTF
TRBJ1-5 | TRBV27 | CASSLLRSPSVHQPQHF
TRBJ1-3 | TRBV5-6 | CASSLMGASGNTIYF
TRBJ2-1 | TRBV6-5 | CASSSEGVSNEQFF
TRBJ1-2 | TRBV18 | CASSGGLKDRGYGYTF
TRBJ2-2 | TRBV6-4 | CASGLTSGANTGELFF
TRBJ2-7 | TRBV12-3/TRBV12-4 | CASSHPGVAPRF
TRBJ1-5 | TRBV2 | CASTQQGNQPQHF
TRBJ1-2 | TRBV5-1 | CASSLVGSGGYTF
TRBJ1-1 | TRBV7-8 | CASSLGRVRANTEAFF
TRBJ2-1 | TRBV19 | CASSKSGGRKDNEQFF
TRBJ1-2 | TRBV7-9 | CASSLRANYGYTF
TRBJ1-6 | TRBV5-1 | CASSLADRASSPLHF
TRBJ2-3 | TRBV15 | CATSRGEADTQYF
TRBJ2-3 | TRBV27 | CASRPYRGLPSTDTQYF
TRBJ2-1 | TRBV19 | CASSLSSGGHNEQFF
TRBJ2-1 | TRBV7-9 | CASSPITGTGEKDEQFF
TRBJ2-3 | TRBV25-1 | CASSAGLAGVADTQYF
TRBJ1-1 | TRBV30 | CAGHRDRGGTEAFF
TRBJ1-6 | TRBV18 | CASSPSGTGESSYNSPLHF
TRBJ1-5 | TRBV2 | CASSDDGPRGNQPQHF
TRBJ1-6 | TRBV6-5 | CASSSGGLPLHF
TRBJ2-3 | TRBV11-2 | CASSLPRGLGTDTQYF
TRBJ1-1 | TRBV29-1 | CSVGDRAIIMNTEAFF
TRBJ1-2 | TRBV5-4 | CASSQQGADALAYGYTF
TRBJ2-5 | TRBV19 | CASRKEGGRGETQYF
TRBJ1-2 | TRBV25-1 | CASSDPGIVYGYTF
TRBJ1-1 | TRBV6-5 | CASRDFTEAFF
TRBJ2-4 | TRBV6-5 | CASSLREGAKNIQYF
TRBJ2-3 | TRBV5-6 | CASSSLEGPPDTQYF
TRBJ2-7 | TRBV20-1 | CSASRDSTTYEQYF
TRBJ1-5 | TRBV6-6 | CASSYSPQGSNQPQHF
TRBJ2-5 | TRBV9 | CASSYGGSETQYF
TRBJ1-1 | TRBV2 | CASSVSGASGAFF
TRBJ2-1 | TRBV6-2/TRBV6-3 | CASSPRGSSYNEQFF
TRBJ1-5 | TRBV2 | CASSVYSNQPQHF
TRBJ2-1 | TRBV7-2 | CASSFGTLAPHNEQFF
TRBJ1-1 | TRBV13 | CASSSRGAEAFF
TRBJ1-2 | TRBV7-9 | CASSLVENYGYTF
TRBJ2-3 | TRBV27 | CASSPDKAGFLSTDTQYF
TRBJ2-1 | TRBV19 | CASSIPGGPNEQFF
TRBJ1-1 | TRBV12-3/TRBV12-4 | CASSAGRRGAFF
TRBJ1-5 | TRBV19 | CASTSPGGGLNQPQHF
TRBJ1-2 | TRBV6-6 | CASIRGGTGDYGYTF